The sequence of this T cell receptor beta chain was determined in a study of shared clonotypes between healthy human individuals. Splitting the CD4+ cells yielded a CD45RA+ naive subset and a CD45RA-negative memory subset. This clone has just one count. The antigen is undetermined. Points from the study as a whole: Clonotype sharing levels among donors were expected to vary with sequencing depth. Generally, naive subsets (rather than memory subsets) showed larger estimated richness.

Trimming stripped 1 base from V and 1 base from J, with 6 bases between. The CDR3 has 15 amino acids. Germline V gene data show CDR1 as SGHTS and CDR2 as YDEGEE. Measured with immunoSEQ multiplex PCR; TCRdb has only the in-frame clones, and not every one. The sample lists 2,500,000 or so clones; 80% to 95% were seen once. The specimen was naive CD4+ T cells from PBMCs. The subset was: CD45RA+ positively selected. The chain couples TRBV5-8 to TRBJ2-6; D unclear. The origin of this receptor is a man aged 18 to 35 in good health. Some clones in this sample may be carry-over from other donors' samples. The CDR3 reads CASSLWESGANVLTF. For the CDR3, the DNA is TGTGCCAGCAGCTTGTGGGAATCTGGGGCCAACGTCCTGACTTTC. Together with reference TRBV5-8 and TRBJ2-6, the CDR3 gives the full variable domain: EAGVTQSPTHLIKTRGQQATLRCSPISGHTSVYWYQQALGLGLQFLLWYDEGEERNRGNFPPRFSGRQFPNYSSELNVNALELEDSALYLCASSLWESGANVLTFGAGSRLTVL.